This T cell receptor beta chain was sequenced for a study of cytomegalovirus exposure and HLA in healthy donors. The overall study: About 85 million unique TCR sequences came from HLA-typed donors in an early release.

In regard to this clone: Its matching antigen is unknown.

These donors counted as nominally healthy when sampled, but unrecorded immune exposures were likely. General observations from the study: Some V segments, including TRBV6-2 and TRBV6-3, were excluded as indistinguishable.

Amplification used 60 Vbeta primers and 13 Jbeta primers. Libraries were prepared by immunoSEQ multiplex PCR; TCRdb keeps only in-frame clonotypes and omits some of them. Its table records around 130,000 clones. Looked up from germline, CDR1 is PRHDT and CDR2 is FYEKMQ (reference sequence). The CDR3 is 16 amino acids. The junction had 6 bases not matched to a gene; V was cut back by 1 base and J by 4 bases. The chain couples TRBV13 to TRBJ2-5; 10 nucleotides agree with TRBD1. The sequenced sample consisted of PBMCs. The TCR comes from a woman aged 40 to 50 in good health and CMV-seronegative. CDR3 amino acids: CASSLEGRTGGETQYF. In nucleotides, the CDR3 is TGTGCCAGCAGCTTAGAGGGGCGGACAGGGGGAGAGACCCAGTACTTC. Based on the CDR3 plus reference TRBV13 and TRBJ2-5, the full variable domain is AAGVIQSPRHLIKEKRETATLKCYPIPRHDTVYWYQQGPGQDPQFLISFYEKMQSDKGSIPDRFSAQQFSDYHSELNMSSLELGDSALYFCASSLEGRTGGETQYFGPGTRLLVL.